The 29 T cell receptor beta chains listed next were all sequenced from one sample in a study of shared clonotypes between healthy human individuals. Using immunoSEQ multiplex PCR, the repertoire was profiled, and TCRdb retains in-frame clones only, with some absent. The data show about 2.2 million clones, over 85% seen once. Naive CD8 cells lacked CD45RO, underwent positive selection for CCR7 and left out terminally differentiated effector memory CD45RA+ cells. Sequencing was carried out using naive CD8+ T cells from PBMCs. The receptors were sampled from a man younger than 35 in good health. Some clones in this sample may be carry-over from other donors' samples.

Points on this clone: The identical CDR3 is also encoded by other nucleotide sequences in the sample. The chain employs TRBV7-9 and TRBJ2-7, with D perhaps matching TRBD1 (5 bases). CDR1 is SEHNR, CDR2 FQNEAQ, per germline (reference sequence). The CDR3 extends over 14 amino acids. V was trimmed by 1 base and J by 3 bases, leaving 10 bases between them. This chain's CDR3 is CASSLGAGFYEQYF. The DNA of the CDR3 is TGTGCCAGCAGCTTAGGGGCAGGGTTCTACGAGCAGTACTTC.

Note on this clone: In the same sample, other DNA sequences code for this CDR3. V gene TRBV19 combines with J gene TRBJ1-4, with TRBD1 identical over 9 bases. V was pared by 9 bases and J by 5 bases, with 1 base of the junction left unmatched. The V gene's germline CDR1 is LNHDA and CDR2 SQIVND (reference sequence). The CDR3 loop spans 12 amino acids. The CDR3 DNA reads as TGTGCCAGCGGGACAGGGAATGAAAAACTGTTTTTT. Its protein is CASGTGNEKLFF.

V usage is TRBV9 and J usage is TRBJ2-3; 8 bases fit TRBD2. CDR3 length equals 15 residues. The germline V gene has CDR1 SGDLS and CDR2 YYNGEE. The trim removed 0 bases at V and 4 bases at J, leaving 4 bases unmatched. CDR3 loop: CASSVDSGSADTQYF. In nucleotides, the CDR3 is TGTGCCAGCAGCGTAGACAGCGGGAGTGCAGATACGCAGTATTTT.

The gene calls are TRBV25-1 and TRBJ1-1; D ambiguous. CDR3 length equals 12 residues. Germline values: CDR1 MGHDK, CDR2 SYGVNS. The V end lost 5 bases, the J end lost 2 bases, and 6 bases lay between the germline ends. The CDR3 loop reads CASSWSNTEAFF. CDR3 nucleotide sequence: TGTGCCAGCAGTTGGTCCAACACTGAAGCTTTCTTT.

This clone came up once. This rearrangement joins TRBV4-2 to TRBJ2-1; perhaps TRBD2 as D (7 bases). V dropped 4 bases and J dropped 0 bases, with 16 bases sitting between them. The CDR3 length is 17 residues. In germline, CDR1 is LGHNA, CDR2 YNFKEQ. The CDR3 reads CASSLLGGALSYNEQFF. In nucleotides, the CDR3 is TGTGCCAGCAGCCTCCTGGGGGGGGCCCTCTCCTACAATGAGCAGTTCTTC.

V usage is TRBV6-5 and J usage is TRBJ2-7; possibly TRBD2 for D (6 bases). The V end was cut by 8 bases, the J end by 4 bases, with 18 bases between. From germline, CDR1 is MNHEY and CDR2 SVGAGI. The CDR3 spans 14 residues. CDR3 loop: CASANPGASYEQYF. CDR3 DNA: TGTGCCAGCGCGAATCCGGGAGCGTCGTACGAGCAGTACTTC.

This chain connects TRBV11-2 to TRBJ2-7, with D unresolved. V gave up 3 bases and J gave up 4 bases, with 13 bases separating them. Germline V gene sequence: CDR1 SGHAT, CDR2 FQNNGV. This CDR3 is built from 14 residues. The CDR3 sequence is CASSFVRSGYEQYF. In DNA form, the CDR3 reads TGTGCCAGCAGCTTCGTACGCTCCGGGTACGAGCAGTACTTC.

This chain links TRBV5-5 with TRBJ2-7, with 7 bases lining up with TRBD2. CDR1 and CDR2 from the germline V gene are SGHKS and YYEKEE (reference sequence). V gave up 2 bases and J gave up 7 bases; unmatched junction bases: 12. The CDR3 is made up of 15 amino acids. CDR3 in amino acids: CASSFTLAEELEQYF. The CDR3 region has the DNA TGTGCCAGCAGCTTTACTCTAGCGGAAGAACTGGAGCAGTACTTC.

The J gene is TRBJ2-1, the V gene TRBV7-8, with D perhaps given as TRBD1 or TRBD2 (5 bases each). Germline loops: CDR1 SGHVS, CDR2 FQNEAQ. Between the trimmed V and J ends, which lost 5 bases and 6 bases, there was a span of 17 bases. CDR3 length: 15 residues. In DNA form, the CDR3 reads TGTGCCAGCAGCGAACTCCCCGGGACCTTCAATGAGCAGTTCTTC. Protein product: CASSELPGTFNEQFF. Combining the CDR3 with reference TRBV7-8 and TRBJ2-1 gives the whole variable domain GAGVSQSPRYKVAKRGQDVALRCDPISGHVSLFWYQQALGQGPEFLTYFQNEAQLDKSGLPSDRFFAERPEGSVSTLKIQRTQQEDSAVYLCASSELPGTFNEQFFGPGTRLTVL.

V and J are TRBV4-3 and TRBJ1-1; D gene unclear. Trimming took off 4 bases at V and 2 bases at J, with 17 bases between the two ends. CDR1 and CDR2 (germline): LGHNA, YSLEER. The CDR3 spans 16 residues. The CDR3 DNA reads TGCGCCAGCAGCCCAGACGGAAGGCGCTATAACACTGAAGCTTTCTTT. It yields the protein CASSPDGRRYNTEAFF.

To note about this clone: This same CDR3 is encoded by further DNA sequences in the sample. J is TRBJ2-3 and V is TRBV9; no firm D call. The germline CDR1 and CDR2 sequences are SGDLS and YYNGEE. This CDR3 contains 14 residues. V was cut by 1 base and J by 0 bases, with 6 bases left in between. CDR3 nucleotides: TGTGCCAGCAGCGTACGCGGTAGCACAGATACGCAGTATTTT. This encodes CASSVRGSTDTQYF. Full variable domain (outside the CDR3, taken from reference TRBV9 and TRBJ2-3): DSGVTQTPKHLITATGQRVTLRCSPRSGDLSVYWYQQSLDQGLQFLIQYYNGEERAKGNILERFSAQQFPDLHSELNLSSLELGDSALYFCASSVRGSTDTQYFGPGTRLTVL.

The V gene is TRBV9, the J gene TRBJ2-5, with no clear D. The CDR3 is 13 amino acids. Germline V CDR1 and CDR2: SGDLS, YYNGEE. V dropped 3 bases and J dropped 5 bases, with 11 bases sitting between them. CDR3: CASSALGKETQYF. As DNA, the CDR3 is TGTGCCAGCAGCGCATTGGGGAAGGAGACCCAGTACTTC.

The rearrangement links TRBV30 to TRBJ1-5; D unclear. CDR3 length: 14 residues. Germline assignment: CDR1 GTSNPN and CDR2 SVGIG (reference sequence). Deletions cut 0 bases from V and 3 bases from J, with 9 bases between. The CDR3 coding sequence is TGTGCCTGGAGTGTACCCGGGAACAATCAGCCCCAGCATTTT. Translation gives CAWSVPGNNQPQHF.

The chain links TRBV9 to TRBJ1-1; the D is unclear. V was pared by 4 bases and J by 0 bases, with 16 bases between. The CDR3 sequence is 16 residues long. Germline V gene sequence: CDR1 SGDLS, CDR2 YYNGEE. The CDR3 loop reads CASSSTTTAMNTEAFF. DNA for the CDR3: TGTGCCAGCAGCTCAACCACTACAGCGATGAACACTGAAGCTTTCTTT.

The rearrangement links TRBV5-1 to TRBJ2-2, with TRBD1 identical over 8 bases. The CDR3 totals 16 residues. CDR1 and CDR2 from the germline V gene are SGHRS and YFSETQ. The junction had 7 bases not matched to a gene; V was cut back by 0 bases and J by 6 bases. The CDR3 coding sequence is TGCGCCAGCAGCTTGGCCAGAGACAGGGGCCCCGGGGAGCTGTTTTTT. This codes for CASSLARDRGPGELFF.

This clone was seen once. This chain connects TRBV9 to TRBJ1-2; D is ambiguous. Germline-derived CDR1 and CDR2 are SGDLS and YYNGEE. V shed 2 bases and J shed 3 bases, with 14 bases lying between them. This CDR3 region has 15 residues. Here the CDR3 DNA reads TGTGCCAGCAGCGTTGCCCCGATGCTTGACTATGGCTACACCTTC. Translation gives CASSVAPMLDYGYTF.

The rearrangement uses TRBV28 and TRBJ1-5, with D perhaps matching TRBD1 (6 bases). The V gene lost 7 bases and the J gene lost 5 bases, with 12 bases spanning the gap. Germline V gene sequence: CDR1 MDHEN, CDR2 SYDVKM. This CDR3 comprises 13 residues. This CDR3 reads CASNRVRDQPQHF. The CDR3 nucleotides are TGTGCCAGCAACAGGGTCAGGGATCAGCCCCAGCATTTT.

This CDR3 is CASSAPDRLYTF. CDR3 sequence (DNA): TGCGCCAGCAGCGCCCCGGACAGACTCTACACCTTC. The V and J genes are TRBV5-1 and TRBJ1-2; D might be TRBD1 (6 bases). V lost 4 bases, J lost 10 bases, and 14 bases lay in between. Looked up from germline, CDR1 is SGHRS and CDR2 is YFSETQ. This CDR3 comprises 12 residues.

The V call is TRBV28, the J call TRBJ2-7; 12 bases map to TRBD2. Germline V gene sequence: CDR1 MDHEN, CDR2 SYDVKM. CDR3 length equals 14 residues. The J segment lost 5 bases and the V segment lost 6 bases, leaving 5 bases of the junction unmatched. The chain's CDR3 is CASRGLAGSHEQYF. DNA of the CDR3: TGTGCCAGCAGAGGACTAGCGGGATCCCACGAGCAGTACTTC.

The rearrangement uses TRBV27 and TRBJ2-6; no reliable D call. The CDR3 length is 16 residues. The V and J ends lost 5 bases and 0 bases respectively, with 11 bases between them. CDR1 is MNHEY and CDR2 is SMNVEV in the germline V gene (reference sequence). The CDR3 nucleotides are TGTGCCAGCAGTCCCATCCTGACCTCTGGGGCCAACGTCCTGACTTTC. Protein product: CASSPILTSGANVLTF.

This clone was recorded once. The rearrangement uses TRBV19 and TRBJ2-1; D gene unclear. Germline V CDR1 and CDR2: LNHDA, SQIVND (reference sequence). Deletions cut 3 bases from V and 2 bases from J, with 5 bases between. This CDR3 has 13 amino acids. CDR3 in amino acids: CASSMTTYNEQFF. The CDR3 coding sequence is TGTGCCAGTAGTATGACCACCTACAATGAGCAGTTCTTC. Based on the CDR3 plus reference TRBV19 and TRBJ2-1, the full variable domain is DGGITQSPKYLFRKEGQNVTLSCEQNLNHDAMYWYRQDPGQGLRLIYYSQIVNDFQKGDIAEGYSVSREKKESFPLTVTSAQKNPTAFYLCASSMTTYNEQFFGPGTRLTVL.

V usage is TRBV5-6 and J usage is TRBJ1-1; D unclear. V was shortened by 5 bases and J by 6 bases, with 17 bases between the two germline ends. The CDR3 loop spans 14 amino acids. Germline V gene data show CDR1 as SGHDT and CDR2 as YYEEEE. The chain's CDR3 is CASRQATLSAEAFF. The DNA for the CDR3 is TGTGCCAGCAGGCAGGCGACCCTATCGGCTGAAGCTTTCTTT.

The gene calls are TRBV28 and TRBJ2-7, with D unresolved. V was shortened by 10 bases and J by 0 bases, with 16 bases between the two germline ends. This CDR3 spans 14 amino acids. Germline CDR1 reads MDHEN; CDR2 reads SYDVKM. The CDR3: CATTPQAFSYEQYF. The DNA for the CDR3 is TGTGCCACTACCCCGCAGGCGTTCTCCTACGAGCAGTACTTC.

The V gene is TRBV2, the J gene TRBJ2-7; either TRBD1 or TRBD2 may fit D (5 bases each). CDR1 and CDR2 (germline): SNHLY, FYNNEI. CDR3 length: 14 residues. Trimming took 4 bases from V and 4 from J, leaving 14 bases between them. CDR3 nucleotide sequence: TGTGCCAGCAGTGGCCGGGGCGGTGTATACGAGCAGTACTTC. As protein: CASSGRGGVYEQYF. Based on the CDR3 plus reference TRBV2 and TRBJ2-7, the full variable domain is EPEVTQTPSHQVTQMGQEVILRCVPISNHLYFYWYRQILGQKVEFLVSFYNNEISEKSEIFDDQFSVERPDGSNFTLKIRSTKLEDSAMYFCASSGRGGVYEQYFGPGTRLTVT.

The chain recombines TRBV7-9 with TRBJ2-6; D is possibly TRBD2 (5 bases). Germline CDR1 SEHNR, CDR2 FQNEAQ (reference sequence). Trimming removed 2 bases at V and 0 bases at J, with 14 bases between. The CDR3 totals 18 residues. CDR3 amino acids: CASSLRTTTDSGANVLTF. The DNA for the CDR3 is TGTGCCAGCAGCTTACGGACGACTACCGACTCTGGGGCCAACGTCCTGACTTTC.

Of note for this clone: Other DNA sequences in this sample translate to the same CDR3. J is TRBJ2-1 and V is TRBV27; TRBD1 matches 7 bases. In germline, CDR1 is MNHEY, CDR2 SMNVEV (reference sequence). With 6 bases clipped from V and 6 bases from J, the junction kept 5 bases outside the gene matches. The CDR3 has 13 residues. The CDR3 loop is CASSLYRGNEQFF. The CDR3 coding sequence is TGTGCCAGCAGCCTATACAGGGGCAATGAGCAGTTCTTC.

The chain employs TRBV27 and TRBJ2-7, with 12 bases fitting TRBD1. The CDR3 is 16 residues long. The V segment lost 5 bases and the J segment 5 bases; nucleotides outside the gene matches: 10. In germline, CDR1 is MNHEY, CDR2 SMNVEV (reference sequence). As DNA, the CDR3 is TGTGCCAGCAGTGGCGGGGGGACAGGGGGCTTCCACGAGCAGTACTTC. Protein product: CASSGGGTGGFHEQYF.

This clone was observed a single time. The chain carries TRBV13 and TRBJ2-7, with unresolved D. This CDR3 spans 15 amino acids. V lost 0 bases to trimming and J lost 3 bases, with 12 bases between them. Germline-derived CDR1 and CDR2 are PRHDT and FYEKMQ (reference sequence). CDR3 DNA sequence: TGTGCCAGCAGCTTAGGTGGCAGTTTCGGCTACGAGCAGTACTTC. Amino acid sequence: CASSLGGSFGYEQYF.

The rearrangement links TRBV27 to TRBJ2-4, with unresolved D. This CDR3 comprises 12 residues. CDR1 is MNHEY and CDR2 is SMNVEV in the germline V gene (reference sequence). V was cut by 6 bases and J by 15 bases, with 18 bases left in between. The CDR3 reads CASSPVIGLPYF. DNA for the CDR3: TGTGCCAGCAGCCCGGTGATTGGGCTACCGTACTTC.